Shown below are 26 T cell receptor beta chains from a single sample sequenced in a study of CD8+CD57+ T cells in acquired aplastic anemia. TCR beta VDJ combinations and CDR3 sequences were profiled from genomic DNA. Each CDR3 protein gets one entry after TCRdb re-called the reads with MiXCR. This table has hundreds of thousands of distinct CDR3 sequences, just under 70% appearing once. The sequencing sample was made of sorted CD4+, CD8+, or CD8+CD57+ T cells (not recorded which) from PBMCs. Receptors originate from a human donor in good health, serving as a control.

The genes are TRBV20-1 and TRBJ1-2; no reliable D call. V lost 3 bases to trimming and J lost 0 bases, with 8 bases between them. CDR3 length: 13 residues. Germline V lookup: CDR1 DFQATT, CDR2 SNEGSKA (reference sequence). The CDR3 DNA sequence: TGCAGTGCTAGTGGCAGTACTAACTATGGCTACACCTTC. This codes for CSASGSTNYGYTF.

The chain uses TRBV19 and TRBJ1-4; D is unclear. Germline-derived CDR1 and CDR2 are LNHDA and SQIVND (reference sequence). With 3 bases removed from V and 0 bases from J, the gap between germline ends came to 11 bases. This CDR3 is built from 16 residues. CDR3 protein: CASSIGPLATNEKLFF. The CDR3 coding sequence is TGTGCCAGTAGTATTGGGCCTCTCGCAACTAATGAAAAACTGTTTTTT.

As to this clonotype: An end of the junction does not agree with germline; a read error may underlie this. V gene TRBV2 combines with J gene TRBJ1-1; D remains unclear. The CDR3 length is 13 residues. Germline V lookup: CDR1 SNHLY, CDR2 FYNNEI. The CDR3 sequence: CASSVNRKTEAIF. CDR3 DNA: TGTGCCAGCAGTGTTAACAGAAAAACTGAAGCCATCTTT.

The rearrangement uses TRBV19 and TRBJ1-6, with TRBD1 matching 7 bases. Per the germline V gene, CDR1 is LNHDA and CDR2 is SQIVND (reference sequence). The CDR3 sequence is 16 residues long. V shed 7 bases, J shed 11 bases, and the junction held 17 bases outside the gene matches. Here the CDR3 reads CASMGTAASYIAPLHF. DNA of the CDR3: TGTGCCAGTATGGGGACAGCTGCCTCCTATATTGCACCCCTCCACTTT.

J is TRBJ1-4 and V is TRBV12-3 or TRBV12-4, with 8 bases fitting TRBD1. V shed 8 bases and J 7 bases; nucleotides not matched to a gene: 12. The CDR3 sequence is 15 residues long. CDR3 region: CASGPRQGFSEKLFF. The CDR3 DNA sequence: TGTGCCAGCGGTCCGAGACAGGGGTTTAGTGAAAAACTGTTTTTT.

This clonotype was counted at least ten times. The chain is built from TRBV20-1 and TRBJ2-5; 7 bases align to TRBD2. The CDR3 loop spans 12 amino acids. The ends lost 3 bases at V and 5 bases at J; junction bases unmatched: 3. Germline lookup yields CDR1 DFQATT and CDR2 SNEGSKA (reference sequence). The DNA of the CDR3 is TGCAGTGCTAGGACAGCGGGGGAGACCCAGTACTTC. It encodes CSARTAGETQYF.

With regard to this clonotype: A much larger clone sits a single nucleotide away, making a read error possible. Without the conserved terminal phenylalanine or tryptophan, this CDR3 likely stems from a read error. The V and J genes are TRBV7-2 and TRBJ2-3; 10 bases agree with TRBD2. Trimming removed 3 bases from V and 4 bases from J; junction bases left unmatched: 4. Germline assignment: CDR1 SGHTA and CDR2 FQGNSA. This CDR3 has 15 amino acids. This CDR3 is CASSLRLAGADTQYY. The CDR3 region has the DNA TGTGCCAGCAGCTTGCGGCTAGCGGGGGCAGATACGCAGTATTAT.

J is TRBJ2-7 and V is TRBV7-3; D is unclear. Trimming took 11 bases from V and 0 from J, leaving 11 bases between them. Germline V lookup: CDR1 SGHTA, CDR2 FQGTGA. The CDR3 sequence is 12 residues long. The CDR3 sequence: CAWNTVSYEQYF. The CDR3 nucleotides are TGTGCCTGGAATACAGTCTCCTACGAGCAGTACTTC. The variable domain in full, with the rest retrieved from reference TRBV7-3 and TRBJ2-7, is GAGVSQTPSNKVTEKGKYVELRCDPISGHTALYWYRQSLGQGPEFLIYFQGTGAADDSGLPNDRFFAVRPEGSVSTLKIQRTERGDSAVYLCAWNTVSYEQYFGPGTRLTVT.

The genes are TRBV11-1 and TRBJ2-5; D is perhaps TRBD2 (5 bases). The CDR3 is 15 amino acids. CDR1 is SGHAT and CDR2 is FQDESV in the germline V gene (reference sequence). Deletions cut 5 bases from V and 5 bases from J, with 18 bases between. CDR3 loop: CASSESRWRGETQYF. As DNA, the CDR3 is TGTGCCAGCAGCGAGAGTCGATGGCGCGGGGAGACCCAGTACTTC. The full variable domain, rest sourced from reference TRBV11-1 and TRBJ2-5, is EAEVAQSPRYKITEKSQAVAFWCDPISGHATLYWYRQILGQGPELLVQFQDESVVDDSQLPKDRFSAERLKGVDSTLKIQPAELGDSAMYLCASSESRWRGETQYFGPGTRLLVL.

This clonotype was seen more than once but under ten times. The chain carries TRBV20-1 and TRBJ1-2; TRBD1 matches at 11 bases. With 6 bases clipped from V and 6 bases from J, the junction kept 9 bases outside the gene matches. The CDR3 length is 14 residues. Germline V gives CDR1 DFQATT, CDR2 SNEGSKA (reference sequence). The CDR3 region has the DNA TGCAGTGCCCGCCGGGACAGGGGGTATCATGGCTACACCTTC. It codes for CSARRDRGYHGYTF.

The rearrangement uses TRBV19 and TRBJ1-1, with D perhaps TRBD1 (6 bases). This CDR3 region has 12 residues. Trimming shortened V by 6 bases and J by 6 bases, and 11 bases separated the two germline ends. CDR1 and CDR2 from the germline V gene are LNHDA and SQIVND (reference sequence). The CDR3 nucleotides are TGTGCCAGTAGCTACAGGGTTTCTGAAGCTTTCTTT. Its protein is CASSYRVSEAFF.

This clonotype was recorded a few times. The rearrangement uses TRBV4-2 and TRBJ2-7, with a tentative D call TRBD2 (6 bases). The germline CDR1 and CDR2 sequences are LGHNA and YNFKEQ. The CDR3 has 15 amino acids. Trimming took 5 bases from V and 1 from J, leaving 15 bases between them. CDR3 sequence: CASSLDRRASYEQYF. CDR3 bases: TGTGCCAGCAGCTTAGATCGGAGGGCTTCCTACGAGCAGTACTTC.

J is TRBJ1-2 and V is TRBV5-4; unclear D gene. CDR1 and CDR2 (germline): SGHNT, YYREEE (reference sequence). This CDR3 region has 16 residues. The ends were cut back, 4 bases at V and 0 bases at J, with 16 bases in the middle. The CDR3 nucleotides are TGTGCCAGCAGCCCACGATCGCCACCTACTAACTATGGCTACACCTTC. It encodes CASSPRSPPTNYGYTF.

This clonotype turned up a few times. For the CDR3, the DNA is TGTGCCAGCAAGGGGGGTACTACCCAGTACTTC. Translation: CASKGGTTQYF. The V call is TRBV25-1, the J call TRBJ2-5, with D possibly called TRBD1 or TRBD2 (6 bases each). This CDR3 has 11 residues. With 7 bases removed from V and 8 bases from J, the gap between germline ends came to 11 bases. From germline, CDR1 is MGHDK and CDR2 SYGVNS. Full variable domain (missing parts from reference TRBV25-1 and TRBJ2-5): EADIYQTPRYLVIGTGKKITLECSQTMGHDKMYWYQQDPGMELHLIHYSYGVNSTEKGDLSSESTVSRIRTEHFPLTLESARPSHTSQYLCASKGGTTQYFGPGTRLLVL.

V and J are TRBV7-8 and TRBJ1-1; D unresolved. The CDR3 is 13 amino acids. Trimming pared 1 base from V and 14 bases from J, leaving 17 bases between. The germline CDR1 and CDR2 sequences are SGHVS and FQNEAQ. CDR3 loop: CASSLEEMLGAFF. The CDR3 region has the DNA TGTGCCAGCAGCTTAGAGGAGATGTTGGGCGCCTTCTTT.

The rearrangement joins TRBV15 to TRBJ1-5; a possible D gene is TRBD1 (6 bases). This CDR3 has 15 residues. Trimming took off 3 bases at V and 2 bases at J, with 11 bases between the two ends. CDR1 and CDR2 from the germline V gene are LNHNV and YYDKDF (reference sequence). This CDR3 is CATSRTGLGNQPQHF. CDR3 DNA sequence: TGTGCCACCAGCAGGACAGGTTTGGGCAATCAGCCCCAGCATTTT.

This clonotype was picked up a small number of times. The V call is TRBV20-1, the J call TRBJ1-1; 9 bases are a match to TRBD1. Per germline, CDR1 DFQATT and CDR2 SNEGSKA (reference sequence). The CDR3 runs to 13 residues. J lost 4 bases, V lost 3 bases, and 3 bases had no gene match. This chain's CDR3 is CSARGDRATEAFF. CDR3 nucleotides: TGCAGTGCTAGGGGGGACAGGGCCACTGAAGCTTTCTTT.

The J gene is TRBJ2-5, the V gene TRBV20-1, with D possibly matching TRBD1 (6 bases). From germline, CDR1 is DFQATT and CDR2 SNEGSKA (reference sequence). V was shortened by 5 bases and J by 3 bases, with 10 bases between the two germline ends. CDR3 size: 12 residues. CDR3 sequence: CSAPTGKETQYF. The DNA for the CDR3 is TGCAGTGCTCCAACAGGGAAAGAGACCCAGTACTTC.

This clonotype has a single count. Mismatch with germline at one junction end may stem from a read error. This chain uses TRBV9 with TRBJ2-2; TRBD1 agrees at 8 bases. CDR1 is SGDLS, CDR2 YYNGEE, per germline. The CDR3 covers 14 residues. CDR3 sequence: CASSRRRTGQETLF. The DNA for the CDR3 is TGTGCCAGCAGCCGACGCCGGACAGGGCAAGAGACGCTTTTT.

Details on this clonotype: This may be a read error, as it is one base from a much larger clone. This chain links TRBV5-5 with TRBJ2-7, with 10 bases identical to TRBD1. CDR1 and CDR2 from the germline V gene are SGHKS and YYEKEE (reference sequence). This CDR3 contains 15 residues. In nucleotides, the CDR3 is TGTGCCAACAGCCTGTCGAGAGGACAGGGGGTCGAGCAGTACTTC. It yields the protein CANSLSRGQGVEQYF.

Remarks on this clonotype: The missing conserved phenylalanine or tryptophan at the end of this CDR3 makes a read error likely. Because the CDR3's place on the DNA is in doubt, the DNA is left out and the CDR3 is given as listed by TCRdb. CDR3 protein: CSASGGGTDTQDV. The V gene is TRBV29-1, the J gene TRBJ2-3; the table assigns TRBD2, which was not confirmed against the DNA. The CDR3 contains 13 residues when both ends are counted. Germline values: CDR1 SQVTM, CDR2 ANQGSEA.

This clonotype appeared a single time. CDR3 sequence: CASSLQGQGGYEQYF. CDR3 DNA sequence: TGTGCCAGCAGCCTTCAGGGACAGGGGGGCTACGAGCAGTACTTC. The V and J genes are TRBV7-3 and TRBJ2-7; 11 nucleotides agree with TRBD1. Unmatched junction bases numbered 6, after V lost 5 bases and J lost 3 bases. CDR1 SGHTA and CDR2 FQGTGA come from the germline V gene. CDR3 length: 15 amino acids.

CDR3 loop: CASRTATGNTGELFF. The CDR3 DNA reads as TGTGCCAGCAGAACCGCGACAGGGAACACCGGGGAGCTGTTTTTT. The V and J genes are TRBV7-2 and TRBJ2-2, with a weak D call TRBD1 (6 bases). With 6 bases removed from V and 1 base from J, the gap between germline ends came to 12 bases. The CDR3 has 15 residues. Looked up from germline, CDR1 is SGHTA and CDR2 is FQGNSA.

This clonotype showed up just once. This chain uses TRBV2 with TRBJ1-2; no reliable D call. The CDR3 has 14 residues. Trimming shortened V by 6 bases and J by 4 bases, and 15 bases separated the two germline ends. CDR1 and CDR2 from the germline V gene are SNHLY and FYNNEI. CDR3 sequence (DNA): TGTGCCAGCAGCCAAGAGACTGTTGTCTATGGCTACACCTTC. It yields the protein CASSQETVVYGYTF.

This chain joins TRBV9 and TRBJ2-1; 7 bases map to TRBD2. The CDR3 runs 16 residues. Germline V gene lookup returns CDR1 SGDLS and CDR2 YYNGEE. The J segment lost 8 bases and the V segment lost 3 bases, leaving 14 bases of the junction unmatched. The CDR3 DNA follows: TGTGCCAGCAGCGACGGGGAGGGGCCCCTCAGCGATGAGCAGTTCTTC. This gives the protein CASSDGEGPLSDEQFF.

A remark on this clonotype: Because it lacks the conserved phenylalanine or tryptophan at the end, this CDR3 is likely a read error. The DNA is omitted, as the CDR3 cannot be located on it reliably, and the CDR3 follows TCRdb's listing. V is TRBV7-2 and J is TRBJ2-7; the table gives TRBD2 as D, unverified against the DNA. Counting both end residues, the CDR3 totals 13 amino acids. CDR1 and CDR2 from the germline V gene are SGHTA and FQGNSA. The CDR3 loop reads CASSVTRKDGENQ.